Shown below are 8 T cell receptor beta chains from a single sample sequenced in a study of shared clonotypes between healthy human individuals. Method: immunoSEQ multiplex PCR; TCRdb's copy keeps in-frame clones and lacks some. The sample contains some 2,500,000 clones, 85% to 95% of which appear only once. Material for sequencing was naive CD4+ T cells from PBMCs. Stated subset: CD45RA+ positively selected. All receptors come from a man younger than 35 in good health. Some clones in this sample may be carry-over from other donors' samples.

This clone was detected once. The chain uses TRBV19 and TRBJ1-2; maybe TRBD1 (5 bases). Germline loops: CDR1 LNHDA, CDR2 SQIVND (reference sequence). V shed 9 bases and J shed 2 bases, with 19 bases lying between them. CDR3 size: 15 residues. This CDR3 reads CASCGLGDPNYGYTF. The CDR3 region has the DNA TGTGCCAGCTGCGGCCTAGGGGATCCGAACTATGGCTACACCTTC.

In its sample, this clone was seen once. The chain has TRBV28 and TRBJ1-4, with D possibly being TRBD1 (5 bases). With 5 bases removed from V and 6 bases from J, the gap between germline ends came to 16 bases. This CDR3 contains 15 residues. Germline V gene sequence: CDR1 MDHEN, CDR2 SYDVKM. The CDR3 loop is CASSPESGGDEKLFF. In nucleotides, the CDR3 is TGTGCCAGCAGTCCCGAGTCTGGGGGGGATGAAAAACTGTTTTTT.

The sample holds one count of this clone. The CDR3 DNA reads TGTGCCAGCAGTTCCCCGGGACAGTGGGACACCATATATTTT. Amino acids: CASSSPGQWDTIYF. The genes are TRBV6-6 and TRBJ1-3; 7 bases match TRBD1. Trimming took 4 bases from V and 8 from J; bases not matched to a gene: 8. The CDR3 is 14 amino acids. CDR1 is MNHNY, CDR2 SVGAGI, per germline (reference sequence).

The chain carries TRBV29-1 and TRBJ2-3; D unresolved. Germline assignment: CDR1 SQVTM and CDR2 ANQGSEA. The CDR3 contains 12 residues. The V and J ends lost 5 bases and 0 bases respectively, with 6 bases between them. The CDR3 region is CSVPPSTDTQYF. In DNA, the CDR3 is TGCAGCGTTCCCCCTAGCACAGATACGCAGTATTTT.

CDR3 bases: TGTGCCAGCTCACCTAGCGGGAGGTTCGCAGATACGCAGTATTTT. It translates to CASSPSGRFADTQYF. The chain joins TRBV18 to TRBJ2-3, with TRBD2 matching over 10 bases. Germline V gives CDR1 KGHSH, CDR2 LQKENI. This CDR3 comprises 15 residues. V trimming: 3 bases; J trimming: 4 bases; junction bases outside the gene matches: 4.

This chain links TRBV6-5 with TRBJ1-2; D might be TRBD1 (6 bases). The CDR3 runs 15 residues. Trimming stripped 6 bases from V and 4 bases from J, with 18 bases between. Per germline, CDR1 MNHEY and CDR2 SVGAGI. The CDR3: CASSNPGHLAYGYTF. Here the CDR3 DNA reads TGTGCCAGCAGCAACCCGGGACATCTTGCCTATGGCTACACCTTC.

CDR3 coding DNA: TGTGCCAGCAAACCGCAGATATACACAGATACGCAGTATTTT. Translating gives CASKPQIYTDTQYF. The V gene is TRBV6-1, the J gene TRBJ2-3; no clear D gene. The CDR3 sequence is 14 residues long. The V gene lost 7 bases and the J gene lost 2 bases, with 13 bases spanning the gap. Looked up from germline, CDR1 is MNHNS and CDR2 is SASEGT.

Concerning this clone: The sample contains more than one DNA sequence encoding this CDR3. The rearrangement links TRBV5-1 to TRBJ1-5, with unresolved D. The V gene's germline CDR1 is SGHRS and CDR2 YFSETQ. With 0 bases removed from V and 5 bases from J, the gap between germline ends came to 6 bases. The CDR3 consists of 13 residues. The DNA for the CDR3 is TGCGCCAGCAGCTTGGACGGATATCAGCCCCAGCATTTT. The encoded protein is CASSLDGYQPQHF.